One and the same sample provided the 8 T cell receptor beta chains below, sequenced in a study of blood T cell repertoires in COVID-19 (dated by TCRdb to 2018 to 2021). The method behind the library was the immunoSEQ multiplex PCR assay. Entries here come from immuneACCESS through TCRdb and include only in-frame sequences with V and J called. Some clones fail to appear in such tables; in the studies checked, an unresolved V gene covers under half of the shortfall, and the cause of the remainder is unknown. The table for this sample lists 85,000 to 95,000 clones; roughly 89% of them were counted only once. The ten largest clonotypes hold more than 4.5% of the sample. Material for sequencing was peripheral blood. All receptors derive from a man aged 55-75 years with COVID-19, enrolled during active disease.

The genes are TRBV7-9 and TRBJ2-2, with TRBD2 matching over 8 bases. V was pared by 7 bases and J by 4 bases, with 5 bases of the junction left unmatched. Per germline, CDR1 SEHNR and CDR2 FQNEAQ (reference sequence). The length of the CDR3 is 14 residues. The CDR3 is CASTVSGITGELFF. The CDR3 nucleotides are TGTGCCAGCACCGTTAGCGGGATCACCGGGGAGCTGTTTTTT.

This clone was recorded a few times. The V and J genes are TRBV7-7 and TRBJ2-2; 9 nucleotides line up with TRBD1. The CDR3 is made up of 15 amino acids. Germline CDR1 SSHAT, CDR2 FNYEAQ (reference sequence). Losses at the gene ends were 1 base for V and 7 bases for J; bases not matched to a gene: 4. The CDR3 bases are TGTGCCAGCAGCTTAGAAGGGACAGGGCTCGGGGAGCTGTTTTTT. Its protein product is CASSLEGTGLGELFF.

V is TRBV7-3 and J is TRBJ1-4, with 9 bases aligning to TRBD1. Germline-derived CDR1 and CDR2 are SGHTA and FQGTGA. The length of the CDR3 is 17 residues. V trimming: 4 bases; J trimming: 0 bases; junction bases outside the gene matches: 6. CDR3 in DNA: TGTGCCAGCAGCTCTGGACAGGGGTTAGCAACTAATGAAAAACTGTTTTTT. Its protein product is CASSSGQGLATNEKLFF.

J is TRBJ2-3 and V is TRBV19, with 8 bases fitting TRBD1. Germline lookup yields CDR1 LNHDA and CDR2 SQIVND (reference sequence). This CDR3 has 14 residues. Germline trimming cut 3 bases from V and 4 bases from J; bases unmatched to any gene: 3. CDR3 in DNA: TGTGCCAGTAGTATCTCCAGGGGGCCAGATACGCAGTATTTT. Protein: CASSISRGPDTQYF.

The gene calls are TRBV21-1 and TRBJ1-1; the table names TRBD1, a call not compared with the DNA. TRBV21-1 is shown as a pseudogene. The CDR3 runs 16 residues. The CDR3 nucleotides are TGTGCCAGCAGCAAGACCTCACAGGGGGTAGGCACTGAAGCTTTCTTT. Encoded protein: CASSKTSQGVGTEAFF.

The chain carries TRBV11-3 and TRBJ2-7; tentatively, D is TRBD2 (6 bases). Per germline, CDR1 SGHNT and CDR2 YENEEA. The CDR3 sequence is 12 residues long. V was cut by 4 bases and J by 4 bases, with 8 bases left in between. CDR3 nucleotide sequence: TGTGCCAGCAGCTCCGGGAGATACGAGCAGTACTTC. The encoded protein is CASSSGRYEQYF.

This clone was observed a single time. As DNA, the CDR3 is TGTGCCAGCAGCTTGGCCAGGGGGGACCCAAATCAGCCCCAGCATTTT. Translated, it gives CASSLARGDPNQPQHF. The rearrangement joins TRBV5-6 to TRBJ1-5; 7 bases match TRBD1. Germline V gene data show CDR1 as SGHDT and CDR2 as YYEEEE. This CDR3 is built from 16 residues. J gave up 4 bases and V 0 bases, and 7 bases lay outside the gene matches.

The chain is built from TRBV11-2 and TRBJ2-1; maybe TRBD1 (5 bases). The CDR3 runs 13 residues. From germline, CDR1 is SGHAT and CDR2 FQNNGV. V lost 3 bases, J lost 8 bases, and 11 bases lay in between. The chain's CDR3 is CASSLGLGHEQFF. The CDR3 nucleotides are TGTGCCAGCAGCTTGGGGCTCGGGCATGAGCAGTTCTTC.